These 14 T cell receptor beta chains were sequenced from one sample in a study of Graves' ophthalmopathy and Graves' hyperthyroidism. The authors amplified TCR beta CDR3 regions, and they did so from RNA transcripts for repertoire sequencing. HTBI primers primed a first-round RT-PCR, and a second-round multiplex PCR followed. TCRdb passed the multiplex PCR reads through MiXCR, listing each CDR3 protein once. Found here are 350,000 to 450,000 distinct CDR3 sequences, around 21% of them singletons; the top ten hold around 3.1%. The sequenced material came from peripheral blood. These receptors came from a woman younger than 30 with stable Graves' hyperthyroidism.

This clonotype has at least ten counts. J is TRBJ1-6 and V is TRBV20-1; 7 bases fit TRBD1. The CDR3 runs 13 residues. Germline CDR1 is DFQATT and CDR2 is SNEGSKA (reference sequence). The chain's CDR3 is CRASTGQDSPLHF. CDR3 DNA: TGCAGGGCCTCGACAGGACAGGATTCACCCCTCCACTTT.

This clonotype came up many times. This chain uses TRBV29-1 with TRBJ1-1; 8 nucleotides align to TRBD1. This CDR3 is 13 amino acids long. Trimming took 7 bases from V and 0 from J; bases not matched to a gene: 4. The V gene's germline CDR1 is SQVTM and CDR2 ANQGSEA. This CDR3 is CSGRQGLNTEAFF. The CDR3 DNA sequence: TGCAGCGGCCGACAGGGGTTGAACACTGAAGCTTTCTTT. Full variable domain (remainder filled in from reference TRBV29-1 and TRBJ1-1): SAVISQKPSRDICQRGTSLTIQCQVDSQVTMMFWYRQQPGQSLTLIATANQGSEATYESGFVIDKFPISRPNLTFSTLTVSNMSPEDSSIYLCSGRQGLNTEAFFGQGTRLTVV.

Ten or more counts support this clonotype. A much more abundant neighbour one base away suggests this may be a read error. The rearrangement joins TRBV12-3 or TRBV12-4 to TRBJ1-1, with D possibly matching TRBD1 (6 bases). The V gene lost 6 bases and the J gene lost 4 bases, with 9 bases spanning the gap. The CDR3 covers 12 residues. Written as DNA, the CDR3 is TGTGCCAGCAGGCACAGGGTCACTGAAGCTTTCTTT. Translated, it gives CASRHRVTEAFF.

This clonotype has a count of ten or more. The J gene is TRBJ2-6, the V gene TRBV6-1; 9 nucleotides line up with TRBD1. Germline V lookup: CDR1 MNHNS, CDR2 SASEGT. The V segment lost 2 bases and the J segment 2 bases; nucleotides outside the gene matches: 1. This CDR3 spans 16 amino acids. For the CDR3, the DNA is TGTGCCAGCAGTGAAACAGGGGGCACTGGGGCCAACGTCCTGACTTTC. Translation gives CASSETGGTGANVLTF.

About this clonotype: The conserved closing phenylalanine or tryptophan is absent in this CDR3, likely reflecting a read error. This rearrangement joins TRBV7-8 to TRBJ1-5, with D unresolved. The length of the CDR3 is 16 residues. The germline V gene encodes CDR1 SGHVS and CDR2 FQNEAQ. Deletions cut 3 bases from V and 1 base from J, with 13 bases between. As DNA, the CDR3 is TGTGCCAGCAGCTTCCAGTGGGCGCGGAGCAATCAGCCCCAGCATGTT. Translating it yields CASSFQWARSNQPQHV.

This chain connects TRBV28 to TRBJ2-7, with D possibly TRBD1 on 6 matching bases. The CDR3 length is 13 residues. Germline V lookup: CDR1 MDHEN, CDR2 SYDVKM. V was shortened by 8 bases and J by 2 bases, with 13 bases between the two germline ends. The CDR3 DNA reads TGTGCCAGCGTACAGGGATATGCCTACGAGCAGTACTTC. Amino acid sequence: CASVQGYAYEQYF.

This chain joins TRBV9 and TRBJ2-5; possibly TRBD1 for D (6 bases). Per germline, CDR1 SGDLS and CDR2 YYNGEE. Trimming pared 0 bases from V and 0 bases from J, leaving 9 bases between. The CDR3 is made up of 15 amino acids. CDR3 region: CASSVEGGYQETQYF. In nucleotides, the CDR3 is TGTGCCAGCAGCGTAGAAGGGGGTTACCAAGAGACCCAGTACTTC.

Of note for this clonotype: A much larger clonotype is one base distant, so this may be a read error. The chain joins TRBV20-1 to TRBJ2-5; D remains unclear. CDR1 and CDR2 (germline): DFQATT, SNEGSKA (reference sequence). The CDR3 sequence is 13 residues long. The CDR3 loop is CSASQTFQESQYF. Written as DNA, the CDR3 is TGCAGTGCCTCCCAAACGTTTCAAGAGAGCCAGTACTTC.

In this sample, this clonotype turned up many times. The chain has TRBV2 and TRBJ2-6; D call uncertain. This CDR3 is built from 17 residues. Trimming shortened V by 2 bases and J by 0 bases, and 11 bases separated the two germline ends. Germline CDR1 and CDR2: SNHLY and FYNNEI. DNA for the CDR3: TGTGCCAGCAGTGAACGGGTCCTGAGCTCTGGGGCCAACGTCCTGACTTTC. This encodes CASSERVLSSGANVLTF.

This clonotype has only a few counts. The gene calls are TRBV6-1 and TRBJ2-5; D remains ambiguous. Per germline, CDR1 MNHNS and CDR2 SASEGT. The CDR3 contains 13 residues. Deletions cut 3 bases from V and 1 base from J, with 6 bases between. The chain's CDR3 is CASSEWGQETQYF. CDR3 bases: TGTGCCAGCAGTGAGTGGGGCCAAGAGACCCAGTACTTC.

This clonotype was counted many times. J is TRBJ2-2 and V is TRBV14; D is unclear. CDR3 length: 19 amino acids. In germline, CDR1 is SGHDN, CDR2 FVKESK. Between the trimmed V and J ends, which lost 3 bases and 1 base, there was a span of 21 bases. The CDR3 DNA reads as TGTGCCAGCAGCCAGACGAGGACCTACCTTTCCTGGAACACCGGGGAGCTGTTTTTT. It specifies CASSQTRTYLSWNTGELFF.

The chain combines TRBV12-3 or TRBV12-4 with TRBJ1-1, with D perhaps TRBD1 (6 bases). V was clipped by 5 bases and J by 10 bases, with 26 bases between them. The CDR3 contains 16 residues. The CDR3 coding sequence is TGTGCCAGCAGTCCGGGACAAGTAAGGGTATCAGGGAGAGCTTTCTTT. It yields the protein CASSPGQVRVSGRAFF.

This clonotype has a single count. This chain connects TRBV7-8 to TRBJ2-2; 10 positions match TRBD2. Germline-derived CDR1 and CDR2 are SGHVS and FQNEAQ. J lost 4 bases, V lost 8 bases, and 4 bases had no gene match. CDR3 length: 14 amino acids. CDR3 DNA sequence: TGTGCCAGCCTAGCGGGAGTAAGCACCGGGGAGCTGTTTTTT. This encodes CASLAGVSTGELFF.

This clonotype was observed many times. The chain employs TRBV27 and TRBJ1-2; tentatively, D is TRBD1 (5 bases). Per germline, CDR1 MNHEY and CDR2 SMNVEV (reference sequence). This CDR3 comprises 14 residues. V shed 5 bases and J shed 5 bases, with 15 bases lying between them. The CDR3 spells CASSPRGAGYGYTF. Written as DNA, the CDR3 is TGTGCCAGCAGTCCGCGCGGGGCTGGTTATGGCTACACCTTC.